This entry lists 5 T cell receptor beta chains sequenced from one sample in a study of T cells in Graves' hyperthyroidism and ophthalmopathy. RNA transcripts were the template for amplifying TCR beta CDR3 regions. HTBI primers were used for first-round RT-PCR of the TCR CDR3. MiXCR, applied by TCRdb to the multiplex PCR reads, yields one record per CDR3 protein. The sample has about 510,000 distinct CDR3 sequences, approximately 15% seen once. Input material: blood. The receptors originated from a middle-aged woman with Graves' hyperthyroidism.

Only a few counts were recorded for this clonotype. This chain uses TRBV27 with TRBJ2-3; no clear D. Trimming removed 5 bases at V and 4 bases at J, with 10 bases between. In germline, CDR1 is MNHEY, CDR2 SMNVEV (reference sequence). CDR3 size: 13 residues. The CDR3 reads CASSPLGADTQYF. The CDR3 coding sequence is TGTGCCAGCAGTCCCTTGGGCGCAGATACGCAGTATTTT.

This clonotype was seen repeatedly, ten times or more. The V gene is TRBV9, the J gene TRBJ1-5; TRBD1 is a possible D gene (6 bases). The germline V and J ends were trimmed by 1 base and 3 bases, with 11 bases remaining between them. Germline values: CDR1 SGDLS, CDR2 YYNGEE. There are 15 residues in the CDR3. CDR3 in amino acids: CASSVQGSPNQPQHF. CDR3 nucleotides: TGTGCCAGCAGCGTACAGGGGTCTCCCAATCAGCCCCAGCATTTT.

This clonotype was recorded many times. This chain links TRBV12-3 or TRBV12-4 with TRBJ2-5; perhaps TRBD2 as D (6 bases). The V gene lost 8 bases and the J gene lost 5 bases, with 12 bases spanning the gap. The CDR3 contains 12 residues. As DNA, the CDR3 is TGTGCCAGCTGGCGGGCGGGGGAGACCCAGTACTTC. It encodes CASWRAGETQYF.

The table lists this clonotype with many counts. V gene TRBV5-1 combines with J gene TRBJ2-7, with no clear D. CDR1 and CDR2 (germline): SGHRS, YFSETQ. V was trimmed by 4 bases and J by 1 base, leaving 9 bases between them. The CDR3 has 13 amino acids. This CDR3 reads CASSPKGSYEQYF. Written as DNA, the CDR3 is TGCGCCAGCAGCCCGAAGGGTTCCTACGAGCAGTACTTC.

This clonotype has a handful of counts. The chain recombines TRBV28 with TRBJ2-6, with TRBD1 as a possible D gene (6 bases). Germline assignment: CDR1 MDHEN and CDR2 SYDVKM. This CDR3 has 19 amino acids. Trimming removed 8 bases at V and 3 bases at J, with 26 bases between. DNA of the CDR3: TGTGCCAGCGGAGGCTGGAGGCAGGGGCTTTATAGTGGGGCCAACGTCCTGACTTTC. The encoded protein is CASGGWRQGLYSGANVLTF.